This T cell receptor (beta chain) was identified during a study of blood T cells in healthy people across ages (dated by TCRdb to between 2015 and 2016). About the investigation overall: In model experiments, template switching captured roughly one uniquely barcoded TCR beta cDNA molecule for every two T cells. The study measured age-related changes in TCR beta repertoire diversity using deep sequencing normalized with unique cDNA molecular identifiers. Four age groups were formed from the donors: young (average roughly 16 years), middle-aged (just under 40), aged (about 62) and long-lived (about 80). To avoid experimental bias, donors of different ages were distributed randomly across sequencing lanes. The study analyzed two additional independent replicas of 1 million unique cDNA reads from the same blood draw for two donors, one aged 18 to 29 and one aged 80 or older. General conclusions and limits of the study: Total diversity estimates from one million sequenced T cells were considered lower bounds and underestimates. Observed TCR beta diversity per million T cells fell roughly linearly with age, and a significant reduction was already apparent by age roughly 40. Compared with the aged group, the long-lived group had more naive CD4+ T cells, fewer expanded clones and increased TCR diversity, a pattern suggesting age selection. The CMV infection status of donors was not known, potentially confounding age-related changes in expanded clonotypes. Because profiling used bulk unsorted PBMCs, naive and antigen-experienced compartments could not be compared conclusively. A strong correlation was found between observed TCR beta diversity and the percentage of naive T cells measured by flow cytometry.

The library was generated by 5' RACE. The instrument given in TCRdb is Illumina HiSeq 2500. A second PCR of 7 to 11 cycles was performed with a sample-barcoded 5' primer and a J-beta primer mix. A template-switch 5' adaptor carrying 12 random nucleotides introduced a unique molecular identifier onto each TCR beta cDNA molecule. Each sample yielded at least 3 million CDR3-containing paired-end reads. First-strand cDNA was synthesized from all RNA with the Mint cDNA synthesis kit, primed by a TRBC-specific oligonucleotide. Following uracil-DNA glycosylase treatment, all cDNA underwent a first 18-cycle PCR with the universal primers M1SS and BC2_uni_R. The authors processed their data as follows. Normalization of each sample was performed by random selection of 1 million high-quality reads, each carrying a distinct molecular identifier. Reads with shared molecular identifiers were discarded instead of being binned into consensus sequences. MiTCR, set to a Q25 quality threshold and the strictest error-elimination algorithm, was used for CDR3 identification, clonotype clustering and error correction. Lower-bound total TCR beta diversity was estimated with a nonparametric unseen species model using Euler transformation. TCRdb reprocessed the public reads (quality trimming at Q25 with fastp, clone calling with MiXCR) and kept in-frame beta chains. Duplicate CDR3 protein sequences are folded into a single record with the most common DNA and genes. The V and J calls were determined by TCRdb, not by the authors. A total of more than 550,000 distinct CDR3 sequences appear in this sample, 22% of them only once. The ten largest make up approximately 20% of the sample.

The germline V gene provides CDR1 SGHTA and CDR2 FQGNSA. Including cysteine and phenylalanine, the CDR3 has 14 amino acids. Kept here is only the CDR3 DNA, which spans 42 bases and is read in frame from base 1. Between the V and J ends, shortened by 3 bases and 0 bases respectively, the junction contains 6 bases. The donors were roughly 40 Caucasian individuals from Russia, aged 6 to 90 years, who were systemically healthy. Approximately 10 milliliters of peripheral blood were collected from each donor into EDTA-treated Vacutainer tubes. PBMCs were isolated by Ficoll-Paque density-gradient centrifugation, with at least 7 million obtained per sample. Total RNA, at least 6 micrograms per sample, was extracted from PBMCs with Trizol reagent. Naive CD45RAhigh/CD27high T cell percentages were measured by flow cytometry on a PBMC aliquot from every donor. Note on this clonotype: Its cognate antigen has yet to be identified. No base quality values were provided; no much bigger clone lies one nucleotide off.

The sequenced sample consisted of blood. This receptor was taken from a man between 65 and 85 years old in good health. Recombination connected TRBV7-2 to TRBJ2-1, with the D gene too uncertain to name. This receptor has the CDR3 CASSFTISYNEQFF. The bases read TGTGCCAGCAGCTTTACGATCTCCTACAATGAGCAGTTCTTC.